This T cell receptor beta chain derives from a study of T cells after yellow fever vaccination. Turning to the study itself: Preparation of fractions with low cell numbers was performed using SMART-Seq v4 Ultra Low Input.

A single record per CDR3 protein comes from TCRdb applying MiXCR to the 5' RACE reads. The sample includes 250,000 or so distinct CDR3 sequences, roughly 3.7% seen only once; the top ten take roughly a fifth. Germline V gene sequence: CDR1 SGHTA, CDR2 FQGTGA. The V end was cut by 5 bases, the J end by 3 bases, with 11 bases between. The CDR3 extends over 13 amino acids. This clonotype was seen ten or more times. The TCR comes from a man between 18 and 35 years old who received the YFV17D yellow fever vaccine. Here the sequenced sample was PBMCs, taken 15 days after the yellow fever booster vaccination. The chain combines TRBV7-3 with TRBJ2-7, with D tentatively TRBD2 (5 bases). The CDR3 reads CASSLTSDYEQYF. In DNA, the CDR3 is TGTGCCAGCAGCCTTACTAGTGACTACGAGCAGTACTTC.